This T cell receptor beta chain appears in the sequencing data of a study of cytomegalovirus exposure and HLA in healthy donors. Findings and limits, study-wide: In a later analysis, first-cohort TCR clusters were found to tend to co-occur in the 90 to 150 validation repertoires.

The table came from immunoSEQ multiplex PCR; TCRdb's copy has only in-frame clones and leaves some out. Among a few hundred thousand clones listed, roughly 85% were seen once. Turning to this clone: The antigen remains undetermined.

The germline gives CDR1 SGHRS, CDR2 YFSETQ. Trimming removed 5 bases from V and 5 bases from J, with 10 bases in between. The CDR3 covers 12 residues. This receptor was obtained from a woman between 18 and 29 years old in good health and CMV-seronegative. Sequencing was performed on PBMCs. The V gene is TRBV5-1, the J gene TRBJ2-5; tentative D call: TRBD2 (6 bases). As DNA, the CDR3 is TGCGCCAGCAGGGGAGGAAGGGAGACCCAGTACTTC. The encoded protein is CASRGGRETQYF.